A single sample gave rise to the 22 T cell receptor beta chains below, sequenced in a study of shared clonotypes between healthy human individuals. Repertoires were generated with immunoSEQ multiplex PCR, while TCRdb's copy carries only in-frame clones and drops some. The sample yields around 1.1 million clones, 75% to 85% seen once. The source material was memory CD4+ T cells from PBMCs. The subset denotes: CD45RA-negative fraction. These receptors were collected from a man aged 18 to 29 in good health. Some clones in this sample may be carry-over from other donors' samples.

The rearrangement uses TRBV7-2 and TRBJ2-7; possible D gene TRBD2, 6 bases. CDR3 length: 14 amino acids. CDR1 SGHTA and CDR2 FQGNSA come from the germline V gene. With 5 bases removed from V and 2 bases from J, the gap between germline ends came to 13 bases. The CDR3 reads CASSGTGLAYEQYF. The CDR3 region has the DNA TGTGCCAGCAGCGGCACGGGACTTGCCTACGAGCAGTACTTC. Based on the CDR3 plus reference TRBV7-2 and TRBJ2-7, the full variable domain is GAGVSQSPSNKVTEKGKDVELRCDPISGHTALYWYRQSLGQGLEFLIYFQGNSAPDKSGLPSDRFSAERTGGSVSTLTIQRTQQEDSAVYLCASSGTGLAYEQYFGPGTRLTVT.

The chain uses TRBV5-4 and TRBJ1-3; TRBD1 matches at 8 bases. The CDR3 runs 15 residues. V trimming: 5 bases; J trimming: 4 bases; junction bases outside the gene matches: 8. Germline values: CDR1 SGHNT, CDR2 YYREEE (reference sequence). CDR3: CASSLQGAYGNTIYF. CDR3 nucleotide sequence: TGTGCCAGCAGTCTTCAGGGGGCTTACGGAAACACCATATATTTT.

Concerning this clone itself: This same CDR3 is encoded by further DNA sequences in the sample. The chain uses TRBV28 and TRBJ1-5; D unclear. V lost 2 bases and J 6 bases, leaving 5 bases between the germline ends. The length of the CDR3 is 12 residues. Germline values: CDR1 MDHEN, CDR2 SYDVKM. Here the CDR3 DNA reads TGTGCCAGCAGTTTAGTGAGTCAGCCCCAGCATTTT. Translation gives CASSLVSQPQHF.

The V call is TRBV19, the J call TRBJ1-5; 11 nucleotides agree with TRBD1. Germline assignment: CDR1 LNHDA and CDR2 SQIVND (reference sequence). There are 18 residues in the CDR3. With V trimmed by 3 bases and J by 2 bases, 9 bases remained unmatched. CDR3 sequence: CASSMPWDRGIGNQPQHF. The CDR3 DNA sequence: TGTGCCAGTAGTATGCCGTGGGACAGGGGGATAGGCAATCAGCCCCAGCATTTT.

V gene TRBV2 combines with J gene TRBJ2-7, with TRBD2 identical over 10 bases. The J segment lost 4 bases and the V segment lost 7 bases, leaving 10 bases of the junction unmatched. Germline loops: CDR1 SNHLY, CDR2 FYNNEI. The CDR3 runs 15 residues. CDR3 loop: CASKEAGGNTYEQYF. The CDR3 nucleotides read TGTGCCAGCAAGGAAGCGGGAGGGAATACTTACGAGCAGTACTTC.

In the case of this clone: A far larger clone is a single base away, which makes a read error likely. Other DNA sequences of this sample code for an identical CDR3. V and J are TRBV2 and TRBJ2-5; D gene unclear. V was pared by 4 bases and J by 2 bases, with 2 bases between. Germline CDR1 SNHLY, CDR2 FYNNEI. The CDR3 spans 11 residues. The CDR3 region is CASSVQETQYF. The CDR3 coding sequence is TGTGCCAGCAGTGTACAAGAGACCCAGTACTTC.

The CDR3 DNA sequence: TGTGCCAGCAGAAGGGTCAGCTCCTACGAGCAGTACTTC. Translating it yields CASRRVSSYEQYF. V gene TRBV27 combines with J gene TRBJ2-7; D ambiguous. V was cut by 6 bases and J by 0 bases, with 9 bases left in between. The germline V gene has CDR1 MNHEY and CDR2 SMNVEV (reference sequence). CDR3 length equals 13 residues.

The chain joins TRBV7-3 to TRBJ2-7, with D possibly being TRBD2 (6 bases). The V and J ends lost 2 bases and 7 bases respectively, with 21 bases between them. The germline V gene has CDR1 SGHTA and CDR2 FQGTGA. The CDR3 is made up of 16 amino acids. The chain's CDR3 is CASSLGTGLIPGEQYF. The CDR3 bases are TGTGCCAGCAGCTTAGGGACCGGACTAATCCCGGGGGAGCAGTACTTC.

This rearrangement joins TRBV11-3 to TRBJ2-7; no reliable D call. Trimming stripped 3 bases from V and 0 bases from J, with 6 bases between. CDR1 SGHNT and CDR2 YENEEA come from the germline V gene. The CDR3 has 13 residues. Here the CDR3 DNA reads TGTGCCAGCAGCTTGTCCAACTCCTACGAGCAGTACTTC. Protein: CASSLSNSYEQYF.

J is TRBJ1-1 and V is TRBV2; D is uncertain. With 0 bases removed from V and 4 bases from J, the gap between germline ends came to 12 bases. The CDR3 has 15 amino acids. Germline V gene lookup returns CDR1 SNHLY and CDR2 FYNNEI. The CDR3 region is CASSEAQLGSTEAFF. The CDR3 DNA sequence: TGTGCCAGCAGTGAAGCGCAGTTGGGAAGCACTGAAGCTTTCTTT.

The chain has TRBV28 and TRBJ1-5, with TRBD1 as a possible D gene (5 bases). This CDR3 has 16 amino acids. CDR1 is MDHEN and CDR2 is SYDVKM in the germline V gene. Trimming took off 5 bases at V and 5 bases at J, with 19 bases between the two ends. The CDR3 loop is CASSPQGALRDQPQHF. DNA of the CDR3: TGTGCCAGCAGTCCCCAGGGAGCCCTGCGCGATCAGCCCCAGCATTTT.

For this clone: A much larger clone differs by one base, so this may be a read error. This chain connects TRBV28 to TRBJ1-1, with D uncertain. Trimming removed 6 bases from V and 1 base from J, with 9 bases in between. The CDR3 spans 13 residues. Germline assignment: CDR1 MDHEN and CDR2 SYDVKM. The CDR3 nucleotides read TGTGCCAGCAGGTCCCGGGAGAACACTGAAGCTTTCTTT. Translation: CASRSRENTEAFF.

The rearrangement links TRBV9 to TRBJ2-3; D is possibly TRBD1 (6 bases). Germline V gives CDR1 SGDLS, CDR2 YYNGEE. V lost 4 bases to trimming and J lost 1 base, with 13 bases between them. The CDR3 extends over 15 amino acids. The CDR3 spells CASSMTGHRTDTQYF. CDR3 sequence (DNA): TGTGCCAGCAGCATGACGGGACACCGCACAGATACGCAGTATTTT.

The chain has TRBV28 and TRBJ2-2; D is unresolved. V gave up 2 bases and J gave up 6 bases, with 13 bases separating them. Germline CDR1 reads MDHEN; CDR2 reads SYDVKM. The CDR3 spans 15 residues. CDR3 protein: CASSLETVKPGELFF. As DNA, the CDR3 is TGTGCCAGCAGTTTAGAAACAGTCAAGCCCGGGGAGCTGTTTTTT.

This chain links TRBV6-1 with TRBJ1-1; no firm D call. CDR3 size: 13 residues. The V and J ends lost 6 bases and 2 bases respectively, with 10 bases between them. The V gene's germline CDR1 is MNHNS and CDR2 SASEGT. CDR3 nucleotides: TGTGCCAGCAGCATCGAGCCTAACACTGAAGCTTTCTTT. This encodes CASSIEPNTEAFF.

The J gene is TRBJ2-1, the V gene TRBV6-6; 8 positions agree with TRBD1. With 4 bases clipped from V and 3 bases from J, the junction kept 5 bases outside the gene matches. The germline V gene has CDR1 MNHNY and CDR2 SVGAGI (reference sequence). CDR3 size: 15 residues. CDR3 sequence reads: CASSSRGTGYNEQFF. For the CDR3, the DNA is TGTGCCAGCAGTTCCCGGGGGACAGGCTACAATGAGCAGTTCTTC.

This clone was counted many times. The chain carries TRBV28 and TRBJ2-7; D possibly corresponds to TRBD2 (5 bases). The CDR3 sequence is 15 residues long. V was clipped by 6 bases and J by 3 bases, with 18 bases between them. Looked up from germline, CDR1 is MDHEN and CDR2 is SYDVKM. The CDR3 sequence is CASRTLRAGSYEQYF. CDR3 bases: TGTGCCAGCAGGACGCTTAGGGCTGGGAGCTACGAGCAGTACTTC.

The J gene is TRBJ2-1, the V gene TRBV4-3, with 15 bases matching TRBD2. The trim removed 2 bases at V and 3 bases at J, leaving 8 bases unmatched. CDR1 and CDR2 from the germline V gene are LGHNA and YSLEER. The CDR3 spans 19 residues. CDR3 residues: CASSQLAGTSGRNYNEQFF. In DNA form, the CDR3 reads TGCGCCAGCAGCCAACTGGCCGGGACTAGCGGGAGGAACTACAATGAGCAGTTCTTC.

The chain joins TRBV11-2 to TRBJ2-3, with D uncertain. Germline V gene lookup returns CDR1 SGHAT and CDR2 FQNNGV. CDR3 length: 12 amino acids. V shed 5 bases and J shed 10 bases, with 13 bases lying between them. In DNA form, the CDR3 reads TGTGCCAGCAGCCCACCTGACGAGCCGCAGTATTTT. This codes for CASSPPDEPQYF.

With regard to this clone: This could be a read error, since a much larger clone is one nucleotide away. This chain joins TRBV27 and TRBJ2-2; 8 positions match TRBD1. CDR1 and CDR2 from the germline V gene are MNHEY and SMNVEV (reference sequence). The CDR3 runs to 14 residues. Unmatched junction bases numbered 6, after V lost 6 bases and J lost 6 bases. The CDR3 loop is CASSRDRGAGELFF. The CDR3 bases are TGTGCCAGCAGCCGAGACAGGGGCGCCGGGGAGCTGTTTTTT.

This clone has just a few counts. In the same sample, other DNA sequences code for this CDR3. V is TRBV30 and J is TRBJ1-1; D remains ambiguous. V was trimmed by 0 bases and J by 4 bases, leaving 9 bases between them. From germline, CDR1 is GTSNPN and CDR2 SVGIG (reference sequence). This CDR3 contains 13 residues. The CDR3 region is CAWSVKVGTEAFF. In DNA, the CDR3 is TGTGCCTGGAGTGTCAAGGTGGGCACTGAAGCTTTCTTT. Variable domain in full (rest from reference TRBV30 and TRBJ1-1): SQTIHQWPATLVQPVGSPLSLECTVEGTSNPNLYWYRQAAGRGLQLLFYSVGIGQISSEVPQNLSASRPQDRQFILSSKKLLLSDSGFYLCAWSVKVGTEAFFGQGTRLTVV.

This chain connects TRBV5-1 to TRBJ1-1, with D uncertain. Per the germline V gene, CDR1 is SGHRS and CDR2 is YFSETQ. The CDR3 extends over 14 amino acids. Deletions cut 2 bases from V and 4 bases from J, with 12 bases between. The CDR3 DNA sequence: TGCGCCAGCAGCTTTCTGGGAGCGACCACTGAAGCTTTCTTT. It codes for CASSFLGATTEAFF.